The T cell receptor beta chain under discussion was sequenced for a study of T-cell memory formation after mild COVID-19. This clonotype showed up just a few times. The CDR3 totals 15 residues. The germline V and J ends were trimmed by 4 bases and 2 bases, with 15 bases remaining between them. Germline V CDR1 and CDR2: SGHRS, YFSETQ. Each CDR3 protein is one row after TCRdb ran MiXCR on the 5' RACE reads. The sample lists a few hundred thousand distinct CDR3 sequences; around 10% were seen once. What was sequenced was PBMCs or a T cell subset sorted from them (not recorded which). The TCR comes from a man between 18 and 35 years old who had mild COVID-19 (a few samples of this study predate the infection). Cell type and time point are not known. The chain joins TRBV5-1 to TRBJ2-5, with a weak D call TRBD1 (7 bases). CDR3 residues: CASSPQGGHQETQYF. CDR3 sequence (DNA): TGCGCCAGCAGCCCCCAGGGGGGCCATCAAGAGACCCAGTACTTC. Together with reference TRBV5-1 and TRBJ2-5, the CDR3 gives the full variable domain: KAGVTQTPRYLIKTRGQQVTLSCSPISGHRSVSWYQQTPGQGLQFLFEYFSETQRNKGNFPGRFSGRQFSNSRSEMNVSTLELGDSALYLCASSPQGGHQETQYFGPGTRLLVL.